The 29 T cell receptor beta chains presented below share a single source sample, sequenced in a study of cytomegalovirus exposure and HLA in healthy donors. PCR amplification relied on 60 Vbeta primers (plus 13 Jbeta primers). Clones were read by immunoSEQ multiplex PCR, and TCRdb kept only the in-frame ones, dropping some. Of roughly 68,000 clones in the sample, around four fifths are singletons; the top ten hold about 5%. Source material: PBMCs. These receptors all come from a male donor in good health and CMV-seropositive.

The chain joins TRBV19 to TRBJ1-6, with a weak D call TRBD1 (6 bases). Germline CDR1 is LNHDA and CDR2 is SQIVND (reference sequence). The CDR3 spans 15 residues. V was shortened by 6 bases and J by 11 bases, with 20 bases between the two germline ends. The CDR3 DNA follows: TGTGCCAGTAGCACCTGGGGGCAGGGAACGGCACCCCTCCACTTT. Translation gives CASSTWGQGTAPLHF.

The J gene is TRBJ1-3, the V gene TRBV9; a weak D match, TRBD1 (6 bases). V lost 4 bases and J 4 bases, leaving 12 bases between the germline ends. The length of the CDR3 is 14 residues. Germline values: CDR1 SGDLS, CDR2 YYNGEE. In DNA, the CDR3 is TGTGCCAGCAGCAAAACAGGGACAGGAAACACCATATATTTT. This gives the protein CASSKTGTGNTIYF.

This clone was seen more than once but under ten times. The rearrangement uses TRBV4-1 and TRBJ1-4; 10 positions match TRBD1. From germline, CDR1 is MGHRA and CDR2 YSYEKL. The CDR3 consists of 16 residues. The V and J ends lost 3 bases and 8 bases, in that order; junction bases with no gene match: 9. The CDR3 DNA is TGCGCCAGCAGCCACCAGCCGGGGACAGGGGACGAAAAACTGTTTTTT. This sequence encodes CASSHQPGTGDEKLFF.

V gene TRBV11-2 combines with J gene TRBJ1-1; TRBD1 is a possible D gene (5 bases). From germline, CDR1 is SGHAT and CDR2 FQNNGV. Trimming took 1 base from V and 3 from J, leaving 18 bases between them. The CDR3 length is 17 residues. The CDR3 DNA is TGTGCCAGCAGCTTAGTTGGGTTGGCAGGGTGGGACACTGAAGCTTTCTTT. It codes for CASSLVGLAGWDTEAFF.

The chain links TRBV5-1 to TRBJ2-2, with TRBD1 identical over 7 bases. Germline values: CDR1 SGHRS, CDR2 YFSETQ. V gave up 4 bases and J gave up 0 bases; unmatched junction bases: 6. The CDR3 is 16 residues long. The CDR3 reads CASSRAGTANTGELFF. The CDR3 bases are TGCGCCAGCAGCCGGGCCGGGACAGCGAACACCGGGGAGCTGTTTTTT.

This chain links TRBV30 with TRBJ1-2; D possibly corresponds to TRBD1 (6 bases). CDR1 is GTSNPN, CDR2 SVGIG, per germline (reference sequence). Trimming pared 0 bases from V and 7 bases from J, leaving 9 bases between. The CDR3 covers 12 residues. CDR3 nucleotides: TGTGCCTGGAGTGTTACAGGGTGTGGCTACACCTTC. Protein sequence: CAWSVTGCGYTF.

This clone is a singleton in its sample. V and J are TRBV27 and TRBJ2-3; D may be TRBD2 (5 bases). Germline CDR1 and CDR2: MNHEY and SMNVEV (reference sequence). The CDR3 contains 18 residues. Trimming shortened V by 1 base and J by 0 bases, and 17 bases separated the two germline ends. The CDR3 DNA sequence: TGTGCCAGCAGTTTATGGTACGTCGAGGGCCCTAGCACAGATACGCAGTATTTT. Its protein is CASSLWYVEGPSTDTQYF.

The chain is built from TRBV7-9 and TRBJ1-2; D call uncertain. This CDR3 has 15 amino acids. V lost 0 bases and J lost 2, with 10 bases in between. Germline-derived CDR1 and CDR2 are SEHNR and FQNEAQ (reference sequence). CDR3 region: CASSLAAVANYGYTF. DNA for the CDR3: TGTGCCAGCAGCTTAGCGGCAGTGGCCAACTATGGCTACACCTTC.

This sequence joins TRBV14 and TRBJ1-2; 9 positions match TRBD1. J lost 7 bases, V lost 6 bases, and 6 bases had no gene match. The CDR3 length is 13 residues. Looked up from germline, CDR1 is SGHDN and CDR2 is FVKESK. Written as DNA, the CDR3 is TGTGCCAGCAGTAGAGGACAGGGGTTTGGCTACACCTTC. It is translated as CASSRGQGFGYTF. Full variable domain (rest looked up from reference TRBV14 and TRBJ1-2): EAGVTQFPSHSVIEKGQTVTLRCDPISGHDNLYWYRRVMGKEIKFLLHFVKESKQDESGMPNNRFLAERTGGTYSTLKVQPAELEDSGVYFCASSRGQGFGYTFGSGTRLTVV.

The V gene is TRBV27, the J gene TRBJ2-1; a weak D match, TRBD1 (5 bases). CDR1 is MNHEY, CDR2 SMNVEV, per germline (reference sequence). V was pared by 5 bases and J by 4 bases, with 9 bases between. This CDR3 has 13 amino acids. CDR3 protein: CASSARQYNEQFF. The CDR3 coding sequence is TGTGCCAGCAGTGCAAGACAGTACAATGAGCAGTTCTTC.

This chain uses TRBV11-2 with TRBJ1-2; possible D gene TRBD1, 5 bases. The germline gives CDR1 SGHAT, CDR2 FQNNGV. The CDR3 loop spans 13 amino acids. The DNA for the CDR3 is TGTGCGATCGACACCCCGATGGGGGGTGGCTACACCTTC. This sequence encodes CAIDTPMGGGYTF. Based on the CDR3 plus reference TRBV11-2 and TRBJ1-2, the full variable domain is EAGVAQSPRYKIIEKRQSVAFWCNPISGHATLYWYQQILGQGPKLLIQFQNNGVVDDSQLPKDRFSAERLKGVDSTLKIQPAKLEDSAVYLCAIDTPMGGGYTFGSGTRLTVV.

The chain carries TRBV5-4 and TRBJ2-5; D unclear. From germline, CDR1 is SGHNT and CDR2 YYREEE (reference sequence). V lost 0 bases and J 4 bases, leaving 10 bases between the germline ends. The CDR3 spans 14 residues. The CDR3 coding sequence is TGTGCCAGCAGCTTGGGTGTGCGGCCAGAGACCCAGTACTTC. Its translation: CASSLGVRPETQYF.

The rearrangement links TRBV29-1 to TRBJ1-1; 7 bases line up with TRBD1. Trimming removed 7 bases from V and 8 bases from J; junction bases left unmatched: 7. CDR1 and CDR2 (germline): SQVTM, ANQGSEA. CDR3 length: 11 residues. Written as DNA, the CDR3 is TGCAGCGCGGGACAGCGCCTCGAAGCTTTCTTT. Its translation: CSAGQRLEAFF.

CDR3 amino acids: CASFRTGRNTEAFF. The DNA of the CDR3 is TGTGCCAGCTTTCGGACAGGGCGGAACACTGAAGCTTTCTTT. The rearrangement uses TRBV18 and TRBJ1-1; 8 nucleotides align to TRBD1. V lost 7 bases and J lost 1; bases outside the gene matches: 5. Germline V gene sequence: CDR1 KGHSH, CDR2 LQKENI. The CDR3 extends over 14 amino acids. Full variable domain (remainder filled in from reference TRBV18 and TRBJ1-1): NAGVMQNPRHLVRRRGQEARLRCSPMKGHSHVYWYRQLPEEGLKFMVYLQKENIIDESGMPKERFSAEFPKEGPSILRIQQVVRGDSAAYFCASFRTGRNTEAFFGQGTRLTVV.

This clone was seen only once. This rearrangement joins TRBV5-1 to TRBJ2-3, with 9 bases fitting TRBD2. The CDR3 loop spans 15 amino acids. The trim removed 5 bases at V and 9 bases at J, leaving 13 bases unmatched. In germline, CDR1 is SGHRS, CDR2 YFSETQ. The CDR3 sequence is CASRGLAGAGGTQYF. Written as DNA, the CDR3 is TGCGCCAGCAGGGGGTTAGCGGGGGCCGGGGGGACGCAGTATTTT.

The CDR3 DNA is TGTGCCAGCAGCTTAGCTCGGAATGAGCAGTTCTTC. Translation gives CASSLARNEQFF. The gene calls are TRBV7-2 and TRBJ2-1; no reliable D call. Germline V gene lookup returns CDR1 SGHTA and CDR2 FQGNSA. Trimming cost V 0 bases and J 7 bases, with 4 bases left between them. The CDR3 spans 12 residues.

The rearrangement uses TRBV11-2 and TRBJ2-3; 12 bases are shared with TRBD2. Germline lookup yields CDR1 SGHAT and CDR2 FQNNGV. The CDR3 extends over 15 amino acids. V lost 4 bases, J lost 8 bases, and 7 bases stayed unmatched. The CDR3 here is CASSSSGGARVTQYF. Written as DNA, the CDR3 is TGTGCCAGCAGCTCTAGCGGGGGGGCACGGGTTACGCAGTATTTT.

The J gene is TRBJ1-6, the V gene TRBV19, with 8 nucleotides matching TRBD1. Germline V gene sequence: CDR1 LNHDA, CDR2 SQIVND (reference sequence). The CDR3 runs 15 residues. After removal of 0 bases from V and 7 bases from J, the junction contained 2 bases not matched to a gene. CDR3 sequence: CASSIDRTGNSPLHF. Written as DNA, the CDR3 is TGTGCCAGTAGTATAGATCGGACAGGGAATTCACCCCTCCACTTT. Looking up the rest from reference TRBV19 and TRBJ1-6 gives the full variable domain: DGGITQSPKYLFRKEGQNVTLSCEQNLNHDAMYWYRQDPGQGLRLIYYSQIVNDFQKGDIAEGYSVSREKKESFPLTVTSAQKNPTAFYLCASSIDRTGNSPLHFGNGTRLTVT.

The chain carries TRBV6-1 and TRBJ2-7; a weak D match, TRBD1 (5 bases). The germline V and J ends were trimmed by 6 bases and 3 bases, with 18 bases remaining between them. This CDR3 region has 15 residues. The germline V gene encodes CDR1 MNHNS and CDR2 SASEGT. The CDR3 is CASRADRYYLYEQYF. For the CDR3, the DNA is TGTGCCAGCAGGGCAGACAGATATTATCTCTACGAGCAGTACTTC.

The rearrangement links TRBV18 to TRBJ1-4, with 11 bases lining up with TRBD1. Looked up from germline, CDR1 is KGHSH and CDR2 is LQKENI. V trimming: 3 bases; J trimming: 7 bases; junction bases outside the gene matches: 4. There are 15 residues in the CDR3. The CDR3 DNA reads as TGTGCCAGCTCACCCGGGACAGGGGGAGCTGAAAAACTGTTTTTT. Translation: CASSPGTGGAEKLFF.

This clone was picked up a small number of times. J is TRBJ2-5 and V is TRBV6-6; D not certain. Germline V gives CDR1 MNHNY, CDR2 SVGAGI (reference sequence). The V and J ends lost 0 bases and 1 base respectively, with 9 bases between them. This CDR3 has 15 amino acids. The CDR3 protein is CASSYSRTSQETQYF. CDR3 DNA: TGTGCCAGCAGTTACTCGAGAACTTCCCAAGAGACCCAGTACTTC.

The table lists this clone with a count of one. The chain links TRBV29-1 to TRBJ2-5, with 13 bases aligning to TRBD2. Looked up from germline, CDR1 is SQVTM and CDR2 is ANQGSEA. CDR3 length: 14 residues. The junction had 0 bases not matched to a gene; V was cut back by 4 bases and J by 1 base. In nucleotides, the CDR3 is TGCAGCGTTGGACTAGCGGGGGGCCAAGAGACCCAGTACTTC. It translates to CSVGLAGGQETQYF.

The rearrangement joins TRBV5-1 to TRBJ2-3; tentatively, D is TRBD2 (5 bases). This CDR3 spans 15 amino acids. Trimming stripped 4 bases from V and 2 bases from J, with 14 bases between. Germline CDR1 is SGHRS and CDR2 is YFSETQ. In DNA, the CDR3 is TGCGCCAGCAGCCAGAGCGGTGACAACACAGATACGCAGTATTTT. It specifies CASSQSGDNTDTQYF.

J is TRBJ2-3 and V is TRBV4-1; 7 nucleotides align to TRBD2. From germline, CDR1 is MGHRA and CDR2 YSYEKL. There are 15 residues in the CDR3. V was pared by 0 bases and J by 2 bases, with 2 bases of the junction left unmatched. The CDR3 region is CASSQDGGDTDTQYF. CDR3 bases: TGCGCCAGCAGCCAAGATGGGGGGGACACAGATACGCAGTATTTT.

V gene TRBV30 combines with J gene TRBJ2-1, with TRBD2 as a possible D gene (6 bases). V was shortened by 3 bases and J by 2 bases, with 17 bases between the two germline ends. The length of the CDR3 is 16 residues. Germline CDR1 reads GTSNPN; CDR2 reads SVGIG (reference sequence). CDR3 sequence: CAWRPFRSGAYNEQFF. CDR3 DNA sequence: TGTGCCTGGAGGCCCTTCCGTAGCGGCGCCTACAATGAGCAGTTCTTC.

In regard to this clone: In the same sample, other DNA sequences code for this CDR3. The CDR3 reads CSAPGPGELFF. CDR3 sequence (DNA): TGCAGTGCTCCAGGTCCCGGGGAGCTGTTTTTT. J is TRBJ2-2 and V is TRBV20-1; D is ambiguous. The CDR3 is 11 residues long. Trimming took off 5 bases at V and 6 bases at J, with 7 bases between the two ends. Germline V gives CDR1 DFQATT, CDR2 SNEGSKA (reference sequence).

V usage is TRBV5-1 and J usage is TRBJ1-2; maybe TRBD1 (5 bases). This CDR3 is 15 amino acids long. The V and J ends lost 2 bases and 6 bases respectively, with 17 bases between them. Per germline, CDR1 SGHRS and CDR2 YFSETQ. The CDR3 loop is CASSFSDSLIDGYTF. The CDR3 DNA reads as TGCGCCAGCAGCTTTAGTGACAGCCTAATCGATGGCTACACCTTC.

The chain employs TRBV6-5 and TRBJ1-1, with a possible D match to TRBD1 (6 bases). The CDR3 is made up of 15 amino acids. Germline lookup yields CDR1 MNHEY and CDR2 SVGAGI. The V and J ends lost 2 bases and 1 base respectively, with 11 bases between them. The CDR3 DNA is TGTGCCAGCAGTTACGGCGGGGGCGAGAACACTGAAGCTTTCTTT. Its protein product is CASSYGGGENTEAFF.

The gene calls are TRBV5-1 and TRBJ1-1; D unresolved. The CDR3 runs 15 residues. V lost 6 bases, J lost 1 base, and 16 bases lay in between. CDR1 and CDR2 from the germline V gene are SGHRS and YFSETQ. The CDR3 here is CASKRDPMGNTEAFF. The CDR3 DNA follows: TGCGCCAGCAAGCGGGATCCGATGGGGAACACTGAAGCTTTCTTT. The entire variable domain, with the rest obtained from reference TRBV5-1 and TRBJ1-1, is as follows: KAGVTQTPRYLIKTRGQQVTLSCSPISGHRSVSWYQQTPGQGLQFLFEYFSETQRNKGNFPGRFSGRQFSNSRSEMNVSTLELGDSALYLCASKRDPMGNTEAFFGQGTRLTVV.